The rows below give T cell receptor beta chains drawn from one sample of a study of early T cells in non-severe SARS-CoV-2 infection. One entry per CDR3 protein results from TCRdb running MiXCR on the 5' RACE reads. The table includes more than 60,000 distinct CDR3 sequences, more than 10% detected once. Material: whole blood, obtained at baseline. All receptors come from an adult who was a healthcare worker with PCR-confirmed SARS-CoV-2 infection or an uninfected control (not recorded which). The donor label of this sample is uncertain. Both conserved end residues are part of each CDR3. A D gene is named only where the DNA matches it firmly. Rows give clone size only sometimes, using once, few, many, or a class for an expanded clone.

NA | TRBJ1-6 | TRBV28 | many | TGTGCCAGCAGTTTAGCGGGATCCTCACCCCTCCACTTT | CASSLAGSSPLHF
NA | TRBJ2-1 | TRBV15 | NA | TGTGCCACCAGCCTTGCCTCCTACAATGAGCAGTTCTTC | CATSLASYNEQFF
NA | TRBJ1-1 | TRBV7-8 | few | TGTGCCAGCAGCATCCACTCCGATTGGATGAACACTGAAGCTTTCTTT | CASSIHSDWMNTEAFF
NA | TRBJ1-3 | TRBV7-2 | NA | TGTGCCAGCAGCTCCCAGGGACCGTCCTTTTCCACCATATATTTT | CASSSQGPSFSTIYF
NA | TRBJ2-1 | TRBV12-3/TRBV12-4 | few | TGTGCCAGCAGTCATAATAGCGATGAGCAGTTCTTC | CASSHNSDEQFF
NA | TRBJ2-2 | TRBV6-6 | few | TGTGCCAGCAGAATGAGGGGGTCGAACACCGGGGAGCTGTTTTTT | CASRMRGSNTGELFF
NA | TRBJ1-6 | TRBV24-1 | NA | TGTGCCACCAGTGATTCTAGGATAAATTCACCCCTCCACTTT | CATSDSRINSPLHF
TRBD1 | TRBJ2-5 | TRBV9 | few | TGTGCCAGCAGCGTAGCGCCGGACAGGCGGGAGACCCAGTACTTC | CASSVAPDRRETQYF
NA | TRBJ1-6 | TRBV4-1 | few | TGCGCCAGCAGCCAGCTCGGGGGCGGTTCACCCCTCCACTTT | CASSQLGGGSPLHF
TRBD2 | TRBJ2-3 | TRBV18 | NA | TGTGCCAGCTCACCGGGGACTAGGGGGACCCGCGATACGCAGTATTTT | CASSPGTRGTRDTQYF
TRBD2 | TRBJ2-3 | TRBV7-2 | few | TGTGCCAGCAGCTTAGGAAGCGGGGGGGCCTCTGCAGATACGCAGTATTTT | CASSLGSGGASADTQYF
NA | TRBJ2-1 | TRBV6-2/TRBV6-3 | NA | TGTGCCAGCAGGAAGGACGGACACAATGAGCAGTTCTTC | CASRKDGHNEQFF
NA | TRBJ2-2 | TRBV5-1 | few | TGCGCCAGCAGACAGACCCCGGGCACCGGGGAGCTGTTTTTT | CASRQTPGTGELFF
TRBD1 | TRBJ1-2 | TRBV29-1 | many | TGCAGCGCGGGACAGGGAGGCTACACCTTC | CSAGQGGYTF
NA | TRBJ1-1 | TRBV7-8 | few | TGTGCCAGCAGCTCCCTTTTGTTGGGCTACACTGAAGCTTTCTTT | CASSSLLLGYTEAFF
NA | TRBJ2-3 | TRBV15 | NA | TGTGCCACCGGAGTAGGAAGGGTAGGCACAGATACGCAGTATTTT | CATGVGRVGTDTQYF
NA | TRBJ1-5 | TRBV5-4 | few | TGTGCCAGCAGCTTGGGGAGGGGACTCAATCAGCCCCAGCATTTT | CASSLGRGLNQPQHF
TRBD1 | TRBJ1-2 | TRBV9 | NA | TGTGCCAGCAGCGGACAGGGCCCCACTAACTATGGCTACACCTTC | CASSGQGPTNYGYTF
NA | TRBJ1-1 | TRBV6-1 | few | TGTGCCAGCAGTTTAACAATGCGAGGAGCTGAAGCTTTCTTT | CASSLTMRGAEAFF
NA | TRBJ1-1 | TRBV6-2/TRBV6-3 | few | TGTGCCAGCAGTTACGGCCGGCACACTGAAGCTTTCTTT | CASSYGRHTEAFF
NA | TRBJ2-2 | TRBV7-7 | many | TGTGCCAGCAGGTCGGGACTCAACACCGGGGAGCTGTTTTTT | CASRSGLNTGELFF
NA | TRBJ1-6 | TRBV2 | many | TGTGCCAGCAGTGACAGGGTAACAGATTCACCCCTCCACTTT | CASSDRVTDSPLHF
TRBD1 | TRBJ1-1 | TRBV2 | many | TGTGCCAGCCAGGGGGGCACTGAAGCTTTCTTT | CASQGGTEAFF
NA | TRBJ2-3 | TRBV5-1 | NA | TGCGCCAGCAGACCTGGAGGGGTCAGCACAGATACGCAGTATTTT | CASRPGGVSTDTQYF
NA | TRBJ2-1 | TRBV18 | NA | TGTGCCAGCTCACCTCCAGGCCTGGTATTTCCCAATGAGCAGTTCTTC | CASSPPGLVFPNEQFF
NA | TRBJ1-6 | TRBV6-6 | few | TGTGCCAGCAGTGCTATGGTGGCTAATTCACCCCTCCACTTT | CASSAMVANSPLHF